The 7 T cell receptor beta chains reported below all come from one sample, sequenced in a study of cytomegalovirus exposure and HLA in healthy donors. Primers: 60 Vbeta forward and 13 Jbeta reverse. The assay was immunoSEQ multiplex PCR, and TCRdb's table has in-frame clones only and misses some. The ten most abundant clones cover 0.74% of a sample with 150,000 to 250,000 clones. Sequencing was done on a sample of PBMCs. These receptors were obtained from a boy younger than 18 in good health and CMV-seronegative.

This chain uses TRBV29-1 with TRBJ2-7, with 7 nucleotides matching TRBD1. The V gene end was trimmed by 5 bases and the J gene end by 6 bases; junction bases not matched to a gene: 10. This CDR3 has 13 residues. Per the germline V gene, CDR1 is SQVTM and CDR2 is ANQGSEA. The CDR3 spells CSVRQGEASEQYF. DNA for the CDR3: TGCAGCGTTCGACAGGGTGAAGCGTCCGAGCAGTACTTC.

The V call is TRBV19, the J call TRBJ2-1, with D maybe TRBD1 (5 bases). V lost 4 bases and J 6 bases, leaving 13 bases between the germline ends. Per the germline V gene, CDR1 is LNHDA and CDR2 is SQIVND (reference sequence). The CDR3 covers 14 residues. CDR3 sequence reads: CASSTSREINEQFF. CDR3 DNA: TGTGCCAGTAGTACCTCCAGGGAAATCAATGAGCAGTTCTTC.

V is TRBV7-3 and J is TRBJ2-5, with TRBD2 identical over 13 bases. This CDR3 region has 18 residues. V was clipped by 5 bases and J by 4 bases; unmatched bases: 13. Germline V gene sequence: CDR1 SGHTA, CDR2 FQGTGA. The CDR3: CASSPYGLAGALGETQYF. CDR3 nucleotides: TGTGCCAGCAGCCCATACGGACTAGCGGGGGCTCTGGGAGAGACCCAGTACTTC.

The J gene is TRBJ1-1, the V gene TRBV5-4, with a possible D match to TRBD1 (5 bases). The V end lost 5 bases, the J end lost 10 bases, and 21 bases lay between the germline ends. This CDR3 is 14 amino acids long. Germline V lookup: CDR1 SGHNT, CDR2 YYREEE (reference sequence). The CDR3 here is CASSKREAAGGAFF. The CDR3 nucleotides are TGTGCCAGCAGTAAACGTGAGGCCGCGGGGGGAGCTTTCTTT.

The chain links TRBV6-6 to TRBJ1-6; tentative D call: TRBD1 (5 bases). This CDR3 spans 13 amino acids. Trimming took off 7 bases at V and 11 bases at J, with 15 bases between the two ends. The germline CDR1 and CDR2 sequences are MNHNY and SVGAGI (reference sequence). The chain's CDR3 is CASTTGVTAPLHF. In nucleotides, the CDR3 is TGTGCCAGCACCACGGGGGTGACAGCACCCCTCCACTTT.

DNA for the CDR3: TGTGCCAGCAGCGCGAAGGGGACAGGAGATAACTATGGCTACACCTTC. The encoded protein is CASSAKGTGDNYGYTF. The V call is TRBV9, the J call TRBJ1-2, with TRBD1 matching 8 bases. Germline CDR1 and CDR2: SGDLS and YYNGEE. Trimming removed 3 bases from V and 1 base from J; junction bases left unmatched: 8. The CDR3 is made up of 16 amino acids.

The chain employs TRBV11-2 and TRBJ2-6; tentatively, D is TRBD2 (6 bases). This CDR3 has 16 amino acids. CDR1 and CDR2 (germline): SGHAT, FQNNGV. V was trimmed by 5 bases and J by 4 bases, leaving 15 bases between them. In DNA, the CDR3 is TGTGCCAGCAGCCCGGCCGGGGGTGGGGGGGCCAACGTCCTGACTTTC. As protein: CASSPAGGGGANVLTF.